Reported below is one T cell receptor beta chain. Its matching antigen is unknown. These data originate in a study of OX40 agonist ivuxolimab in advanced cancers. Study at large: Ivuxolimab, an agonistic anti-OX40 (CD134) antibody, was given to patients. Two cutaneous melanoma patients and one hepatocellular carcinoma patient, three in all, had partial responses. Study-level findings and limits: At 0.1 to 3.0 mg/kg, clonal expansion of CD4+ and CD8+ blood T cells had occurred by week 6. Averaged across samples, CD8+ T cells carried more expanded clones than CD4+ did.

Trimming left V 3 bases short and J 4 bases short, with 13 bases between. This CDR3 has 16 amino acids. The germline gives CDR1 SEHNR, CDR2 FQNEAQ (reference sequence). TCRdb's copy holds only in-frame clones and misses some; the assay was immunoSEQ multiplex PCR. The data show around 46,000 clones, with around 88% seen just once and 25% to 40% held by the top ten. This chain joins TRBV7-9 and TRBJ2-6, with D tentatively TRBD1 (5 bases). The TCR was taken from an adult with an advanced solid tumor such as melanoma, head and neck, liver or kidney cancer. The sample was CD4+ or CD8+ T cells sorted from blood, taken in a trial of the OX40 agonist ivuxolimab. The CDR3: CASSFTGPQGANVLTF. As DNA, the CDR3 is TGTGCCAGCAGCTTTACAGGACCTCAGGGGGCCAACGTCCTGACTTTC.